Included here is one T cell receptor beta chain sequence, with context. The CDR3 runs 15 residues. Germline V gives CDR1 SEHNR, CDR2 FQNEAQ (reference sequence). V was shortened by 2 bases and J by 3 bases, with 13 bases between the two germline ends. The table came from immunoSEQ multiplex PCR; TCRdb's copy has only in-frame clones and leaves some out. The data show hundreds of thousands of clones, 80% to 90% seen once. This specimen comes from a study of shared T cell receptors in the human thymus. The same data also went into a second study, on human thymus T cells.

The sequence was collected from a girl younger than two with a congenital heart defect. Sequencing was done on a sample of thymocytes. J is TRBJ1-1 and V is TRBV7-9; possible D gene TRBD1, 6 bases. The CDR3 DNA follows: TGTGCCAGCAGCTTAAGTAGGGGGAGAGACACTGAAGCTTTCTTT. As protein: CASSLSRGRDTEAFF. Combining the CDR3 with reference TRBV7-9 and TRBJ1-1 gives the whole variable domain DTGVSQNPRHKITKRGQNVTFRCDPISEHNRLYWYRQTLGQGPEFLTYFQNEAQLEKSRLLSDRFSAERPKGSFSTLEIQRTEQGDSAMYLCASSLSRGRDTEAFFGQGTRLTVV.